This T cell receptor beta chain was retrieved from a study of T cell responses to AZD1222 COVID-19 vaccine. On this clone itself: Its cognate antigen is unknown.

V lost 3 bases, J lost 5 bases, and 2 bases stayed unmatched. In germline, CDR1 is SGHNT, CDR2 YENEEA. The CDR3 consists of 13 residues. Study results and limitations: Clonal diversity was possibly underestimated; the donors were predominantly white British and more often female. Scientists sampled the repertoires only once the peak T cell response had passed. The study reported that nearly half of spike-specific TCRs target unmutated variant regions.

Data came from immunoSEQ multiplex PCR; TCRdb stores just in-frame clones and leaves some out. The sample lists about 140,000 clones; less than 95% were seen once. This chain links TRBV11-3 with TRBJ1-1; 8 nucleotides match TRBD1. The sequence was collected from an adult in good health. The sequencing here drew on peripheral blood, taken on day 0 of AZD1222 vaccination. This CDR3 is CASSFGQGTEAFF. The CDR3 coding sequence is TGTGCCAGCAGCTTTGGACAGGGTACTGAAGCTTTCTTT.